A single sample is the source of the 2 T cell receptor beta chains below, sequenced in a study of cytomegalovirus exposure and HLA in healthy donors. The protocol was immunoSEQ multiplex PCR, while the TCRdb copy is restricted to in-frame clones and leaves out a portion. Here the sample spans about 130,000 clones, almost 90% being singletons. Sequenced: PBMCs. These receptors all stem from a man between 25 and 39 years old in good health and CMV-seronegative.

This clone was observed a few times. The chain employs TRBV4-1 and TRBJ2-7; 7 bases align to TRBD1. CDR3 length: 15 amino acids. The V and J ends lost 4 bases and 5 bases, in that order; junction bases with no gene match: 11. Germline V gene data show CDR1 as MGHRA and CDR2 as YSYEKL. This CDR3 is CASSLAPETGNEQYF. The CDR3 nucleotides read TGCGCCAGCAGCCTCGCCCCCGAGACAGGGAACGAGCAGTACTTC.

This clone was picked up a small number of times. This chain uses TRBV5-1 with TRBJ2-3; the match to TRBD2 covers 7 bases. J was trimmed by 3 bases and V by 0 bases; bases with no gene match: 1. The CDR3 extends over 14 amino acids. Germline assignment: CDR1 SGHRS and CDR2 YFSETQ. The DNA for the CDR3 is TGCGCCAGCAGCTTGGCTAGCGGAACAGATACGCAGTATTTT. Translation: CASSLASGTDTQYF.